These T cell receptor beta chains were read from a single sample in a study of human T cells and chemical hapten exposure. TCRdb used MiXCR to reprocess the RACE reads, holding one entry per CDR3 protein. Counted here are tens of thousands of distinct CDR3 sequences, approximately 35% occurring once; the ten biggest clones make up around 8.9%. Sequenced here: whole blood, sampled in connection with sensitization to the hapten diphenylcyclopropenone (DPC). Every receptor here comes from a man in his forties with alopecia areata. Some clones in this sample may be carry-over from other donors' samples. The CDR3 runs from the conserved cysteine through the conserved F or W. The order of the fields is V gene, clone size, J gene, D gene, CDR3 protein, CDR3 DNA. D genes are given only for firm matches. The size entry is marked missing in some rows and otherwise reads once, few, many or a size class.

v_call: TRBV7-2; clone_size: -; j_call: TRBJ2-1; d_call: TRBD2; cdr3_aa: CASSQGLAFYNEQFF; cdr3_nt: TGTGCCAGCAGCCAGGGACTAGCGTTCTACAATGAGCAGTTCTTC
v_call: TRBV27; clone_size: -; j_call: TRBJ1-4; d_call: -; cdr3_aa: CASSSYRASGEKLFF; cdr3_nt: TGTGCCAGCAGTTCATACCGGGCTTCTGGGGAAAAACTGTTTTTT
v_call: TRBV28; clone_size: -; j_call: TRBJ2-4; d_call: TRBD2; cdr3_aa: CASSLGGAGSLLAKNIQYF; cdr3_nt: TGTGCCAGCAGTTTGGGGGGAGCGGGAAGCCTCCTAGCCAAAAACATTCAGTACTTC
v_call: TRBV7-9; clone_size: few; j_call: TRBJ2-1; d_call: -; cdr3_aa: CASSLITSTSEQFF; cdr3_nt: TGTGCCAGCAGCTTGATCACCTCCACCAGTGAGCAGTTCTTC
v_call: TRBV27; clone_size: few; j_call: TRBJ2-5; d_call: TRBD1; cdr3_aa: CASRTGTQETQYF; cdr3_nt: TGTGCCAGCAGGACAGGGACCCAAGAGACCCAGTACTTC
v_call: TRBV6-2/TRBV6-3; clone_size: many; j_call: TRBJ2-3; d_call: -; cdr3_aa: CASSLSADTQYF; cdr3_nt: TGTGCCAGCAGCCTCAGCGCAGATACGCAGTATTTT
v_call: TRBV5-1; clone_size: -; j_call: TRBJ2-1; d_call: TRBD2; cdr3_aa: CASSLVRGTGYNEQFF; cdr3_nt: TGCGCCAGCAGCTTGGTGCGGGGGACGGGGTACAATGAGCAGTTCTTC
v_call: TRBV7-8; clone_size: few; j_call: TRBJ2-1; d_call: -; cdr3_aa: CASSLAGSVYNEQFF; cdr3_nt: TGTGCCAGCAGCTTAGCGGGTAGCGTCTACAATGAGCAGTTCTTC
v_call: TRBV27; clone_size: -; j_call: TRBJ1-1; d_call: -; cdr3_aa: CASSPPPGAWNTEAFF; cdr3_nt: TGTGCCAGCAGCCCCCCTCCGGGGGCTTGGAACACTGAAGCTTTCTTT
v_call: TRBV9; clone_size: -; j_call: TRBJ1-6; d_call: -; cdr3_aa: CASSGTANNSPLHF; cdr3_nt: TGTGCCAGCAGCGGGACAGCAAATAATTCACCCCTCCACTTT
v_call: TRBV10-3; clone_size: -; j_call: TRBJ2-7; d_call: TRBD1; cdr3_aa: CAISESWGTGSVEQYF; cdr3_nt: TGTGCCATCAGTGAGTCATGGGGGACAGGGAGCGTCGAGCAGTACTTC
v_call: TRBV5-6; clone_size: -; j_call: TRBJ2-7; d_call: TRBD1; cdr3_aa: CASSLEGRGPNEQYF; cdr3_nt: TGTGCCAGCAGCTTGGAGGGCAGGGGGCCTAACGAGCAGTACTTC
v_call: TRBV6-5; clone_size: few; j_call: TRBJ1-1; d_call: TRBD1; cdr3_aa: CASSYRGTGIVPEAFF; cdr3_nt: TGTGCCAGCAGTTACCGGGGGACAGGAATCGTCCCTGAAGCTTTCTTT
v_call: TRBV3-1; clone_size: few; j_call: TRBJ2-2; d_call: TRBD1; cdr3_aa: CASSPQGDTGELFF; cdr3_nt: TGTGCCAGCAGTCCCCAGGGGGACACCGGGGAGCTGTTTTTT
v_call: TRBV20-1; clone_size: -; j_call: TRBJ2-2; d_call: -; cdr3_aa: CSARHRVAGELFF; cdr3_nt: TGCAGTGCTAGGCACAGGGTGGCCGGGGAGCTGTTTTTT
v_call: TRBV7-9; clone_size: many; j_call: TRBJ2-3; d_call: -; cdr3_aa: CASSLVSGMVTQYF; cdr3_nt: TGTGCCAGCAGCTTAGTCAGCGGTATGGTGACGCAGTATTTT
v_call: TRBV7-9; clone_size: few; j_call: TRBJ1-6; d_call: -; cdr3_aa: CASSLDTTLHF; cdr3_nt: TGTGCCAGCAGCTTAGACACCACCCTCCACTTT
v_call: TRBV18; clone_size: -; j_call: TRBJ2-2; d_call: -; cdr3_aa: CASSSQQGPANTGELFF; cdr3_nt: TGTGCCAGCTCATCTCAACAGGGACCCGCGAACACCGGGGAGCTGTTTTTT
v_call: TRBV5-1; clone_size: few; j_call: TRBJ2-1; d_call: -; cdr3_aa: CASSLPSGNEQFF; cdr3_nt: TGCGCCAGCAGTCTTCCTTCTGGGAATGAGCAGTTCTTC
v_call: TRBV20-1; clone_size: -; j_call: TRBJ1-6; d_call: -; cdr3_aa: CSAIARASNSPLHF; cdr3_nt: TGCAGTGCTATCGCCAGGGCCTCTAATTCACCCCTCCACTTT
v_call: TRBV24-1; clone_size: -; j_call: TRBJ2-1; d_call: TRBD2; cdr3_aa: CATSKMAGGTSGEQFF; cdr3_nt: TGTGCCACCAGTAAGATGGCGGGAGGAACGTCGGGTGAGCAGTTCTTC
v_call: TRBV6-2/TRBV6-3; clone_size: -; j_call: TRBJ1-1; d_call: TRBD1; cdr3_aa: CASRTGGVSAFF; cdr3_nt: TGTGCCAGCAGGACAGGGGGCGTCTCGGCTTTCTTT
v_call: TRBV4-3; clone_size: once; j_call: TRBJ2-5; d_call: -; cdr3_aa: CASSPRGLPRETQYF; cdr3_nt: TGCGCCAGCAGCCCGCGGGGCTTGCCGAGGGAGACCCAGTACTTC
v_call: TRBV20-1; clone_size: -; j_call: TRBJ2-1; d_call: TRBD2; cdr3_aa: CSAGEGSSYNEQFF; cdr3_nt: TGCAGTGCAGGGGAGGGTAGCTCCTACAATGAGCAGTTCTTC
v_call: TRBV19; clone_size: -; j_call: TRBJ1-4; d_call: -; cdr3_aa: CASSIDLLMTTNEKLFF; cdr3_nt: TGTGCCAGTAGTATAGATCTGTTGATGACAACTAATGAAAAACTGTTTTTT
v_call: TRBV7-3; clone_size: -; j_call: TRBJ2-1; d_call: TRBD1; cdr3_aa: CASSPDRGEQFF; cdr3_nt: TGTGCCAGCAGCCCGGACAGGGGGGAGCAGTTCTTC
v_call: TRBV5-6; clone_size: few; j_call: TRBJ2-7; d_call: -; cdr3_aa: CASSFQGNYEQYF; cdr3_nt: TGTGCCAGCAGCTTTCAGGGGAACTACGAGCAGTACTTC
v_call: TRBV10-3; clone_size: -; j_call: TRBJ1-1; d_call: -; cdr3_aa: CAITEASGAVGAFF; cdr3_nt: TGTGCCATCACAGAAGCCTCAGGGGCCGTGGGAGCTTTCTTT
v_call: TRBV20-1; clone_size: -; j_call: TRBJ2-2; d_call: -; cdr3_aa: CSARDRRANTGELFF; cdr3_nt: TGCAGTGCTAGAGACAGGAGGGCGAACACCGGGGAGCTGTTTTTT
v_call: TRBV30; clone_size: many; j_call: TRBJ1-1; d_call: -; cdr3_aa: CAWTAGNTEAFF; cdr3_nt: TGTGCCTGGACGGCGGGGAACACTGAAGCTTTCTTT
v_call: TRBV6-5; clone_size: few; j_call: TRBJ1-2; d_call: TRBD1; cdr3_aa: CASSYSMGQGIYGYTF; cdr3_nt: TGTGCCAGCAGTTACTCGATGGGACAGGGAATCTATGGCTACACCTTC
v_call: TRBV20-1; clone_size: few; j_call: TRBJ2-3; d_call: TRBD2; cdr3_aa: CSARGGARNTDTQYF; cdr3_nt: TGCAGTGCTCGGGGGGGGGCTCGTAACACAGATACGCAGTATTTT
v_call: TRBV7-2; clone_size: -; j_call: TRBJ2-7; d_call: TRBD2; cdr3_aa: CASSDPGLAYEQYF; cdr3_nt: TGTGCCAGCAGCGACCCGGGACTAGCCTACGAGCAGTACTTC
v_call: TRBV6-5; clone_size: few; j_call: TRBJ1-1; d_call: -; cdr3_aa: CASRNPQGTEAFF; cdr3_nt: TGTGCCAGCCGGAACCCCCAGGGAACTGAAGCTTTCTTT
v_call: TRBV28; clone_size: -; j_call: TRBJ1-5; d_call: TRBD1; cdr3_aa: CASGQDRDQPQHF; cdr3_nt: TGTGCCAGCGGGCAGGACAGGGATCAGCCCCAGCATTTT
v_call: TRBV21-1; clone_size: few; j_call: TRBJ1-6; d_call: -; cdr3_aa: CASSKAFLYHSPLHF; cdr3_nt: TGTGCCAGCAGCAAAGCCTTTCTCTATCATTCACCCCTCCACTTT
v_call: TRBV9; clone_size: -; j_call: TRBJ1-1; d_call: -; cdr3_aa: CASSKLIGNTEAFF; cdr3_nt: TGTGCCAGCAGTAAGCTAATCGGGAACACTGAAGCTTTCTTT
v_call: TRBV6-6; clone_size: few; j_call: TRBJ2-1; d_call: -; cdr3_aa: CASSYKAGGANEQFF; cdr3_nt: TGTGCCAGCAGTTACAAAGCAGGGGGGGCCAATGAGCAGTTCTTC
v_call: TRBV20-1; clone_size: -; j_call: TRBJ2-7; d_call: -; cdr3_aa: CSATRPNLYEQYF; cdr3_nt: TGCAGTGCTACCCGACCGAACCTCTACGAGCAGTACTTC
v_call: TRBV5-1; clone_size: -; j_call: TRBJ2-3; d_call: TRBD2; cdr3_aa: CASSPTSGTLTDTQYF; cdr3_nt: TGCGCCAGCAGCCCAACTAGCGGGACGCTCACAGATACGCAGTATTTT
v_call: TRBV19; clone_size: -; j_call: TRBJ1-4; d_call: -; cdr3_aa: CASNGAAAGEEKLFF; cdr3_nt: TGTGCCAGTAACGGCGCGGCGGCAGGGGAAGAAAAACTGTTTTTT
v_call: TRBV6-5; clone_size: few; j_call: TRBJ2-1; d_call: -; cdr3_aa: CASSYEGRSYNEQFF; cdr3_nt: TGTGCCAGCAGTTACGAGGGCAGATCCTACAATGAGCAGTTCTTC
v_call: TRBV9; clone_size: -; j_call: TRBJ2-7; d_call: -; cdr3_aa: CASSVGPQGNEQYF; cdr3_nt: TGTGCCAGCAGCGTAGGGCCGCAGGGGAACGAGCAGTACTTC
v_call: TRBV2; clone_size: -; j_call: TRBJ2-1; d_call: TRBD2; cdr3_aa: CASRVGGDEQFF; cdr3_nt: TGTGCCAGCAGGGTGGGGGGGGATGAGCAGTTCTTC